This TCR beta chain was recorded in a study of shared clonotypes between healthy human individuals. Naive CD8 cells were CD45RO-negative, positively selected for CCR7, excluding terminally differentiated effector memory CD45RA+ cells. Germline V gives CDR1 MGHRA, CDR2 YSYEKL. This CDR3 has 14 residues. After removal of 4 bases from V and 7 bases from J, the junction contained 4 bases not matched to a gene. Sequencing used immunoSEQ multiplex PCR; TCRdb keeps in-frame clones, though not all of them. This sample has millions of clones, with over 85% found just once. The source is a man between 18 and 29 years old in good health. What was sequenced was naive CD8+ T cells sorted from blood. J is TRBJ1-2 and V is TRBV4-1; TRBD1 matches at 12 bases. The CDR3 DNA sequence: TGCGCCAGCAGCCCGGGACAGGGGGCTCTTGGCTACACCTTC. It is translated as CASSPGQGALGYTF.